This T cell receptor beta chain was found in a study of vaccination effects on CD4 cells after COVID-19. Study overall: It was two doses of either the BNT162b2 or mRNA-1273 vaccine that participants received.

CDR1 LNHDA and CDR2 SQIVND come from the germline V gene (reference sequence). V was pared by 5 bases and J by 4 bases, with 7 bases of the junction left unmatched. This CDR3 comprises 16 residues. Only in-frame clones appear in the TCRdb table, and some are missing; sequencing was by immunoSEQ multiplex PCR. The top ten clones hold under 5.5% of a sample with tens of thousands of clones, 73% of them seen once. Before sequencing took place, the ViraFEST assay used viral peptide pools to expand antigen-specific CD4+ T cells. Scientists isolated CD4+ T cells after a roughly ten-day culture period ended. In the vaccine recipients, nucleocapsid antibodies were negative and there was no prior SARS-CoV-2 infection. It was on days 3 and 7 that half the medium was replaced with IL-2 medium. In regard to this clone: The antigen remains unidentified.

The clonotype comes from a human donor who received a COVID-19 vaccine. V and J are TRBV19 and TRBJ2-1; 11 positions agree with TRBD2. The specimen comprised CD4+ T cells from PBMCs cultured with SARS-CoV-2 spike peptides, sampled before COVID-19 vaccination. The CDR3 DNA follows: TGTGCCAGTAGTGCCCCCGGGACTAGCGGTTACAATGAGCAGTTCTTC. It yields the protein CASSAPGTSGYNEQFF.